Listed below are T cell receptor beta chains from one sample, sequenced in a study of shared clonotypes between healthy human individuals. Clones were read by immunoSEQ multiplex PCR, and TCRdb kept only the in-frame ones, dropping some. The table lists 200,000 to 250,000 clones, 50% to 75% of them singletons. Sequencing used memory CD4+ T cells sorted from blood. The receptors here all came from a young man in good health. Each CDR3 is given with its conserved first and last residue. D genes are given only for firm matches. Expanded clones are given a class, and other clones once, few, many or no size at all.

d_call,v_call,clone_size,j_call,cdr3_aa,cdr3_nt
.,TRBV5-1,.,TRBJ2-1,CASSTQGTPGNEQFF,TGCGCCAGCAGCACACAGGGGACTCCTGGAAATGAGCAGTTCTTC
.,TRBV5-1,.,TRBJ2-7,CASSLDRPSTYEQYF,TGCGCCAGCAGCTTGGACAGACCATCAACCTACGAGCAGTACTTC
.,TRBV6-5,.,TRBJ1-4,CASSYVVQAPNEKLFF,TGTGCCAGCAGTTACGTGGTACAGGCGCCAAATGAAAAACTGTTTTTT
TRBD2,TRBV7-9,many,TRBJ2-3,CASSSGLAGARTDTQYF,TGTGCCAGCAGCTCCGGACTAGCGGGAGCCCGCACAGATACGCAGTATTTT
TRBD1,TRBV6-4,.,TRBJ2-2,CASSESGGFGELFF,TGTGCCAGCAGTGAATCAGGGGGCTTCGGGGAGCTGTTTTTT
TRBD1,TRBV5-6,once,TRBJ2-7,CASSSGTGAYEQYF,TGTGCCAGCAGCTCGGGGACAGGGGCCTACGAGCAGTACTTC
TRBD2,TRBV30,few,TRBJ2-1,CASLKREGRDEQFF,TGTGCCTCGTTAAAGCGGGAGGGCCGCGATGAGCAGTTCTTC
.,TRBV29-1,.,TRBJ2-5,CSVGRVGETQYF,TGCAGCGTTGGTCGGGTTGGTGAGACCCAGTACTTC
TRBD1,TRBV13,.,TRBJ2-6,CASSLRGLGANVLTF,TGTGCCAGCAGCTTGAGGGGGCTTGGGGCCAACGTCCTGACTTTC
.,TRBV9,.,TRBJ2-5,CASSVGSGQETQYF,TGTGCCAGCAGCGTAGGGTCAGGTCAAGAGACCCAGTACTTC
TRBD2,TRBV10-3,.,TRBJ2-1,CAISESRESYNEQFF,TGTGCCATCAGTGAGTCGCGGGAGTCCTACAATGAGCAGTTCTTC
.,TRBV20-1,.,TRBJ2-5,CSARRAETQYF,TGCAGTGCTAGGCGGGCGGAGACCCAGTACTTC
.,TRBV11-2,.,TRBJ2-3,CASSLDPGTDTQYF,TGTGCCAGCAGCTTAGACCCCGGCACAGATACGCAGTATTTT
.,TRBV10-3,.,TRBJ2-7,CASRGGGDEQYF,TGTGCCAGCCGGGGAGGGGGCGACGAGCAGTACTTC
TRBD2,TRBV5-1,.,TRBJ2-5,CASSSGLAGKETQYF,TGCGCCAGCAGCTCAGGACTAGCGGGTAAAGAGACCCAGTACTTC
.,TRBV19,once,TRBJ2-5,CASSIGWEGAQYF,TGTGCCAGTAGTATTGGCTGGGAAGGGGCCCAGTACTTC
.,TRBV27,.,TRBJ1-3,CASSFLGAGNTIYF,TGTGCCAGCAGTTTCTTGGGGGCTGGAAACACCATATATTTT
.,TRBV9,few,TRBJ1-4,CASSPRPSGVGEKLFF,TGTGCCAGCAGCCCCCGTCCATCTGGGGTAGGGGAAAAACTGTTTTTT
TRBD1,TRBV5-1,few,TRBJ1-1,CASSLSGTALNTEAFF,TGCGCCAGCAGCTTGTCCGGGACAGCCTTGAACACTGAAGCTTTCTTT
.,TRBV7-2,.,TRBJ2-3,CASSPMSADTQYF,TGTGCCAGCAGCCCGATGTCGGCAGATACGCAGTATTTT
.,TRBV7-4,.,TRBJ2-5,CASSPGDGRETQYF,TGTGCCAGCAGCCCGGGGGACGGACGGGAGACCCAGTACTTC
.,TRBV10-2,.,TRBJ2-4,CASNDFGTSGNIQYF,TGCGCCAGCAATGATTTCGGGACCTCAGGCAACATTCAGTACTTC
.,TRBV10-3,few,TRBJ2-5,CAISESIGSETQYF,TGTGCCATCAGTGAGTCGATCGGGAGCGAGACCCAGTACTTC
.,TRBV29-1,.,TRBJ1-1,CSGQESMNTEAFF,TGCAGCGGACAGGAGTCTATGAACACTGAAGCTTTCTTT
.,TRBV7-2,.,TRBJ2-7,CASSLQGGIYEQYF,TGTGCCAGCAGCTTACAGGGAGGAATCTACGAGCAGTACTTC
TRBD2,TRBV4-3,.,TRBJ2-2,CASSRELAGGGTGELFF,TGCGCCAGCAGTCGGGAACTAGCGGGAGGGGGTACCGGGGAGCTGTTTTTT
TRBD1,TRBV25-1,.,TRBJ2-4,CASSRTGMHIQYF,TGTGCCAGCAGTAGGACAGGGATGCACATTCAGTACTTC
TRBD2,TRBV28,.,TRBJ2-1,CASSFPSGSSYNEQFF,TGTGCCAGCAGTTTCCCGAGCGGGAGCTCCTACAATGAGCAGTTCTTC
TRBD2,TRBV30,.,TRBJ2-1,CAWAGGGRDEQFF,TGTGCCTGGGCCGGCGGGGGTCGCGATGAGCAGTTCTTC
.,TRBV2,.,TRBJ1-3,CASNEISSGNTIYF,TGTGCCAGCAACGAGATCAGCTCTGGAAACACCATATATTTT
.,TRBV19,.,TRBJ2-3,CASSLRRAPDTQYF,TGTGCCAGTAGTTTACGTCGGGCCCCAGATACGCAGTATTTT
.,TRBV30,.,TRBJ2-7,CAWSVLYEQYF,TGTGCCTGGAGTGTACTATACGAGCAGTACTTC
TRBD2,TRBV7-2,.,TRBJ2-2,CASSSRTSGVNTGELFF,TGTGCCAGCAGCTCCCGGACTAGCGGAGTTAACACCGGGGAGCTGTTTTTT
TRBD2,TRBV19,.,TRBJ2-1,CASSISGGINEQFF,TGTGCCAGTAGTATCTCGGGAGGTATCAATGAGCAGTTCTTC
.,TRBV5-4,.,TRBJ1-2,CASSDPNKHGYTF,TGTGCCAGCAGCGATCCCAATAAACATGGCTACACCTTC
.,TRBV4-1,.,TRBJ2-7,CASSQPTQGGGQYF,TGCGCCAGCAGCCAACCTACCCAGGGGGGCGGGCAGTACTTC
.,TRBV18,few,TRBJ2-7,CASSPTGELSEQYF,TGTGCCAGCTCACCCACGGGAGAGCTTTCCGAGCAGTACTTC
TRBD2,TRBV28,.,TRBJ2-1,CASSSWGGRDSVDEQFF,TGTGCCAGCAGCTCGTGGGGCGGGAGGGACTCGGTCGATGAGCAGTTCTTC
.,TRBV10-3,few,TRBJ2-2,CAISGPVRGELFF,TGTGCCATCAGTGGACCGGTCCGCGGGGAGCTGTTTTTT
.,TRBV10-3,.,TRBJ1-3,CAISLSGNTIYF,TGTGCCATCAGCCTCTCTGGAAACACCATATATTTT
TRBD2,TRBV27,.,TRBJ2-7,CASSFWASGSYEQYF,TGTGCCAGCAGTTTTTGGGCTAGCGGTTCCTACGAGCAGTACTTC
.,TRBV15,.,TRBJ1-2,CATSRVGVRNYGYTF,TGTGCCACCAGCAGAGTAGGAGTGAGGAACTATGGCTACACCTTC
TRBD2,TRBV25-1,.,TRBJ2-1,CASSGLAGDNEQFF,TGTGCCAGCAGCGGACTAGCGGGAGATAATGAGCAGTTCTTC
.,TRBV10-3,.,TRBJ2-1,CAITLTRSDEQFF,TGTGCCATCACCCTGACGAGGTCGGATGAGCAGTTCTTC
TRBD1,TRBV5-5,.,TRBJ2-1,CASSLERQGSEQFF,TGTGCCAGCAGCTTAGAGAGACAGGGAAGCGAGCAGTTCTTC
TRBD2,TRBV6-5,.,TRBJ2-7,CASSPGLAGSYEQYF,TGTGCCAGCAGCCCTGGACTAGCGGGATCGTACGAGCAGTACTTC
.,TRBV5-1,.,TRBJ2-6,CASSLPDFKKPTPSGANVLTF,TGCGCCAGCAGCTTGCCCGATTTTAAGAAACCTACCCCCTCTGGGGCCAACGTCCTGACTTTC